This T cell receptor (beta chain) was identified during a study of blood T cell repertoires in COVID-19. The length of the CDR3 is 17 residues. Trimming removed 3 bases from V and 3 bases from J; junction bases left unmatched: 10. CDR1 and CDR2 (germline): LNHDA, SQIVND (reference sequence). Only in-frame clones appear in the TCRdb table, and some are missing; sequencing was by immunoSEQ multiplex PCR. The sample lists fewer than 150,000 clones, around 83% seen once, with 4.3% in the top ten. The receptor comes from a human donor in a cohort sampled during active COVID-19. Sequenced material: peripheral blood. This chain connects TRBV19 to TRBJ2-2; the match to TRBD1 covers 7 bases. DNA of the CDR3: TGTGCCAGTAGTATTCAGAGGCTACAGGGGCACACCGGGGAGCTGTTTTTT. Protein: CASSIQRLQGHTGELFF.